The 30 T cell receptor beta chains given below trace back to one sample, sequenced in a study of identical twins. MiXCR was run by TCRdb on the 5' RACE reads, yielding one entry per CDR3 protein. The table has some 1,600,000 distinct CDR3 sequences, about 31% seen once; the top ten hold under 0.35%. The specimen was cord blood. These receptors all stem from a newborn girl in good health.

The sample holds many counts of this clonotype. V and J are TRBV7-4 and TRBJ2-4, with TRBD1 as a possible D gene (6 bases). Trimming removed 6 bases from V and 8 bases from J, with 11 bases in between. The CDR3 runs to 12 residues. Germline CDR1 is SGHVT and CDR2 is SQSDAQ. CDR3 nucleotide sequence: TGTGCCAGCAGGCCCCACAGGGACATTCAGTACTTC. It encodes CASRPHRDIQYF.

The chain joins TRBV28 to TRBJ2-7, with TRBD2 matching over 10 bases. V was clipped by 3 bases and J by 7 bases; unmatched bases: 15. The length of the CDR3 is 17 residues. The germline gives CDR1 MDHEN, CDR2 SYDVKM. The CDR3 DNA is TGTGCCAGCAGTTTCCCTTCTAGCGGGAGTGTCTACAATGAGCAGTACTTC. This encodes CASSFPSSGSVYNEQYF.

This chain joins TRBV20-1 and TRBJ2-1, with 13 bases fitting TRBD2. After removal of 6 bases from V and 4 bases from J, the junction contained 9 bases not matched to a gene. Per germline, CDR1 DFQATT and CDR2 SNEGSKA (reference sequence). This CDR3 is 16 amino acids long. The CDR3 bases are TGCAGTGCGAAGACTAGCGGGGGGACCCTATACAATGAGCAGTTCTTC. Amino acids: CSAKTSGGTLYNEQFF.

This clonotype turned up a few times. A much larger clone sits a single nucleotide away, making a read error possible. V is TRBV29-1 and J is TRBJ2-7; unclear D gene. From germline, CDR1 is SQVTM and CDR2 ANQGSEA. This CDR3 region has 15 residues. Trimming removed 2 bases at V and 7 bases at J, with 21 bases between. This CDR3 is CSVEPPSSSYNEQYF. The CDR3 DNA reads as TGCAGCGTTGAACCCCCGAGCTCCTCCTACAATGAGCAGTACTTC.

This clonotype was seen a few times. CDR3 in DNA: TGTGCCACTGAACTAGCGGGGGGGACTGGTGAGCAGTTCTTC. This translates into CATELAGGTGEQFF. The chain links TRBV10-3 to TRBJ2-1, with TRBD2 matching 13 bases. V lost 10 bases, J lost 9 bases, and 9 bases stayed unmatched. CDR1 and CDR2 from the germline V gene are ENHRY and SYGVKD. The CDR3 sequence is 14 residues long.

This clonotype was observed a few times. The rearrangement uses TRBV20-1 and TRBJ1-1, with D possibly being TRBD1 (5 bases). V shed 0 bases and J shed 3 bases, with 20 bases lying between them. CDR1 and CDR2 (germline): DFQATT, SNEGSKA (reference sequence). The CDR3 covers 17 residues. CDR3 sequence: CSARDRDLSGGHTEAFF. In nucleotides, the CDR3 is TGCAGTGCTAGAGACAGGGACCTTTCAGGTGGGCACACTGAAGCTTTCTTT.

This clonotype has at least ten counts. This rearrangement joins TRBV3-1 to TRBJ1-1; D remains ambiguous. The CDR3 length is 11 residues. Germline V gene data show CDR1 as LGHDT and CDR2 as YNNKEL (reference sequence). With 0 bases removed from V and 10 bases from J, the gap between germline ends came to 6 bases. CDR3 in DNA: TGTGCCAGCAGCCAAGATCGGGGAGCTTTCTTT. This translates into CASSQDRGAFF.

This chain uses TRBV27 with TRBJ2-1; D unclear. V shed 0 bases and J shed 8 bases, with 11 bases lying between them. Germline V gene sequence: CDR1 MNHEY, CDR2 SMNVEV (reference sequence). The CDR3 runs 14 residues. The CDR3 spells CASSLSVPSDEQFF. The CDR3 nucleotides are TGTGCCAGCAGTTTATCAGTACCGAGCGATGAGCAGTTCTTC.

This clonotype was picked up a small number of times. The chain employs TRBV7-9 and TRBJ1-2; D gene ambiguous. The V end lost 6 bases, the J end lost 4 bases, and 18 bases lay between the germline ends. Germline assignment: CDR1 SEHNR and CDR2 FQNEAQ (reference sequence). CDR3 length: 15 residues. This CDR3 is CASRIGGGVTYGYTF. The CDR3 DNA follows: TGTGCCAGCAGGATAGGAGGAGGCGTTACCTATGGCTACACCTTC. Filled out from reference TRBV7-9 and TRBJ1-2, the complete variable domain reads DTGVSQNPRHKITKRGQNVTFRCDPISEHNRLYWYRQTLGQGPEFLTYFQNEAQLEKSRLLSDRFSAERPKGSFSTLEIQRTEQGDSAMYLCASRIGGGVTYGYTFGSGTRLTVV.

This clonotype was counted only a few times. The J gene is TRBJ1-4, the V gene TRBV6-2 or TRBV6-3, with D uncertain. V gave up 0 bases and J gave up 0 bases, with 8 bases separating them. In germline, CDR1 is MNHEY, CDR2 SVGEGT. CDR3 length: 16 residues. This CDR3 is CASSYSTGTTNEKLFF. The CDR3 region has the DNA TGTGCCAGCAGTTACTCGACGGGGACAACTAATGAAAAACTGTTTTTT.

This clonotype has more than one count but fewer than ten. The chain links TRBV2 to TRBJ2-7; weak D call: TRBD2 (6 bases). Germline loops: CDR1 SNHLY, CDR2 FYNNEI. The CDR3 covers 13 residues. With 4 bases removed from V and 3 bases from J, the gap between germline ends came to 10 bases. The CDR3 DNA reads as TGTGCCAGCAGTGTTAGCGGTAACTACGAGCAGTACTTC. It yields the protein CASSVSGNYEQYF.

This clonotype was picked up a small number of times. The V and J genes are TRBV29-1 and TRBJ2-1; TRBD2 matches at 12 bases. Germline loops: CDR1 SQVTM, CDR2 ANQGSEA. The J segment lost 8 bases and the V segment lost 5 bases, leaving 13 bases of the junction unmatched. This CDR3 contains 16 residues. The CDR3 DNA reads TGCAGCGTTCGTAGGACTAGCGGGAAGGTAATGGATGAGCAGTTCTTC. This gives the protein CSVRRTSGKVMDEQFF.

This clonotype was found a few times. CDR3 sequence (DNA): TGTGCCAGCTCACAATTGACAGGGTATGACGAGCAGTACTTC. It specifies CASSQLTGYDEQYF. The V and J genes are TRBV18 and TRBJ2-7; 7 nucleotides agree with TRBD1. This CDR3 comprises 14 residues. Trimming took 4 bases from V and 5 from J; bases not matched to a gene: 8. Germline V lookup: CDR1 KGHSH, CDR2 LQKENI.

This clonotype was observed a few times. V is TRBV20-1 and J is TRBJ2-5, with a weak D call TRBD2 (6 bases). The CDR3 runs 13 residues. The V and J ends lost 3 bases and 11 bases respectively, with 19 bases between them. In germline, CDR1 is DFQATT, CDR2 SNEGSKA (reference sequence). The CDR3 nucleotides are TGCAGTGCTAGGGGACTCGCAACAAATGAGCAGTACTTC. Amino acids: CSARGLATNEQYF.

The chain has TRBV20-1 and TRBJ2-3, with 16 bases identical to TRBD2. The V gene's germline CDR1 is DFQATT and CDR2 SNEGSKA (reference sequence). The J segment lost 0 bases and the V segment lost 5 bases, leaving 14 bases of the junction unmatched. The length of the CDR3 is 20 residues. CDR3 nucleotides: TGCAGTGCTTCCGCCTTAGCGGGACTAGCGGGGGGGCAAAGCACAGATACGCAGTATTTT. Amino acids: CSASALAGLAGGQSTDTQYF.

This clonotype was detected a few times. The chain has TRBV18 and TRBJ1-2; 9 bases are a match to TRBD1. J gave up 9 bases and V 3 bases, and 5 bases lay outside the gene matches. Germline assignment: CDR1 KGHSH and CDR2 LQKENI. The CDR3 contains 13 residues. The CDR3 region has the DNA TGTGCCAGCTCACCGGGACAGGGTTTTAGCTACACCTTC. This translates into CASSPGQGFSYTF.

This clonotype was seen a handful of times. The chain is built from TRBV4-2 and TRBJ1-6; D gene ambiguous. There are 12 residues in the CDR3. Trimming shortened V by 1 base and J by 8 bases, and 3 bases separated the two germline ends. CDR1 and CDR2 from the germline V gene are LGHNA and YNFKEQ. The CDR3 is CASSQADSPLHF. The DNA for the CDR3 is TGTGCCAGCAGCCAAGCTGATTCACCCCTCCACTTT.

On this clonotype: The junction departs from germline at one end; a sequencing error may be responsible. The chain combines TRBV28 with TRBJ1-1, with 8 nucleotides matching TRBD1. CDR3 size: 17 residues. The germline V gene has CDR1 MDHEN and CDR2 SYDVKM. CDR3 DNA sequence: TGCGCCAGCACACGGCCCCCAGGGGGCCGGGTGAACACTGAAGCTTTCTTT. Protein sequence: CASTRPPGGRVNTEAFF.

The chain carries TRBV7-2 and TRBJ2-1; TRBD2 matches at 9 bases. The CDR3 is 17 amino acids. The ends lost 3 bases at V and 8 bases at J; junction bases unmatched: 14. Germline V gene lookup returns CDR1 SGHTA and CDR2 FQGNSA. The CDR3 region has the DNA TGTGCCAGCAGCTTGCTGGCCTTTAGCGGGGGACGGGATGAGCAGTTCTTC. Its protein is CASSLLAFSGGRDEQFF.

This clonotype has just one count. This CDR3 reads CASSLSWSSYNSPPHF. CDR3 nucleotides: TGTGCCAGCAGTTTATCTTGGAGCTCCTATAATTCACCACCCCACTTT. The chain combines TRBV27 with TRBJ1-6; D ambiguous. Germline V lookup: CDR1 MNHEY, CDR2 SMNVEV (reference sequence). Trimming cost V 0 bases and J 18 bases, with 24 bases left between them. This CDR3 region has 16 residues.

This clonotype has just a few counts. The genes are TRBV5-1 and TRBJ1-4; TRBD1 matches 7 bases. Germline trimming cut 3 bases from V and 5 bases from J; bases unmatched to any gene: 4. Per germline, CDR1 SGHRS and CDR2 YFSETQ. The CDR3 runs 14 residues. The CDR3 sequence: CASSSTGVNEKLFF. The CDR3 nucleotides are TGCGCCAGCAGCTCCACAGGGGTGAATGAAAAACTGTTTTTT.

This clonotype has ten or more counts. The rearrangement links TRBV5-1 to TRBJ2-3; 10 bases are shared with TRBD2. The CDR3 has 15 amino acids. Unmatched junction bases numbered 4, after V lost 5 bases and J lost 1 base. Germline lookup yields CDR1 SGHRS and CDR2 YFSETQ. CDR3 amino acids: CASSLAGDGTDTQYF. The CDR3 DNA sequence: TGCGCCAGCAGTCTAGCGGGAGATGGCACAGATACGCAGTATTTT. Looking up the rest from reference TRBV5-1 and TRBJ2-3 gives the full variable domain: KAGVTQTPRYLIKTRGQQVTLSCSPISGHRSVSWYQQTPGQGLQFLFEYFSETQRNKGNFPGRFSGRQFSNSRSEMNVSTLELGDSALYLCASSLAGDGTDTQYFGPGTRLTVL.

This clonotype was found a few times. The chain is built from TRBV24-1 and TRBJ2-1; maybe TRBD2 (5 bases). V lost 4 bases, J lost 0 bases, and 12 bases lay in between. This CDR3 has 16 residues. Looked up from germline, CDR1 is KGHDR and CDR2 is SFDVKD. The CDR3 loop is CATSDRTRSSYNEQFF. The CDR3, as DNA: TGTGCCACCAGTGACCGGACTCGGAGCTCCTACAATGAGCAGTTCTTC.

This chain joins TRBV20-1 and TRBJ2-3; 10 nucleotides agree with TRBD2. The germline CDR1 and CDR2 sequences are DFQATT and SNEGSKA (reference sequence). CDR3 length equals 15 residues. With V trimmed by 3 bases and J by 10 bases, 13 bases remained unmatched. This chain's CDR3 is CSASGGTSDPRSQYF. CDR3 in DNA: TGCAGTGCTAGCGGGGGGACTAGCGACCCTAGGTCGCAGTATTTT.

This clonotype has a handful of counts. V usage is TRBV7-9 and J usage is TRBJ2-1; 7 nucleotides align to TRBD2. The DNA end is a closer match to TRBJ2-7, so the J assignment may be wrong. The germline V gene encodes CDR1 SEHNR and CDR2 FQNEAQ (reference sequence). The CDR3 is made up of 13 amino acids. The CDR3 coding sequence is TGTGCCAGCAGTTTCGGGAGGTACAATGAGCAGTACTTC. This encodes CASSFGRYNEQYF.

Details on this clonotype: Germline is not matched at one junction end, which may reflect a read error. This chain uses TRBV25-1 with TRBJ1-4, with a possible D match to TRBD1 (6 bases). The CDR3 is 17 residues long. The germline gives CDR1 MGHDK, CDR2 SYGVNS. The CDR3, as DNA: TGTGCCAGCAGTGTTTCGGGGGGCAGGGTGGAGAATGCAAAACTGTTTTTT. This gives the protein CASSVSGGRVENAKLFF.

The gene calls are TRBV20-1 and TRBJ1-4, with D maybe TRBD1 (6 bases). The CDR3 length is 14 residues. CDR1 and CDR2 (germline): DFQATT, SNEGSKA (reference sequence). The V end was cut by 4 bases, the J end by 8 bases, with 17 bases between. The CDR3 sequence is CSAIVWGAGEKLFF. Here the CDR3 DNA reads TGCAGTGCTATAGTTTGGGGGGCTGGAGAAAAACTGTTTTTT.

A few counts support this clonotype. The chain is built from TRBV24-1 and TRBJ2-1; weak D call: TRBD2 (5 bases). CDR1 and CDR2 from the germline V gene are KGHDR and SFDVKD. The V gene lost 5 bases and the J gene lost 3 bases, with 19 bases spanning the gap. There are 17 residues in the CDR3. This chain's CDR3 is CATSASPDPEGYNEQFF. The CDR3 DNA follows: TGTGCCACCAGTGCCTCCCCGGACCCTGAGGGCTACAATGAGCAGTTCTTC.

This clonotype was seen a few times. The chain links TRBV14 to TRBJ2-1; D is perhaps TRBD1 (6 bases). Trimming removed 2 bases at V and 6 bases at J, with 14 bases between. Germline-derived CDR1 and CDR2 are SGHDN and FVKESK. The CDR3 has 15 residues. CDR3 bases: TGTGCCAGCAGCCAATCAGGAAAGACAGGCAATGAGCAGTTCTTC. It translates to CASSQSGKTGNEQFF.

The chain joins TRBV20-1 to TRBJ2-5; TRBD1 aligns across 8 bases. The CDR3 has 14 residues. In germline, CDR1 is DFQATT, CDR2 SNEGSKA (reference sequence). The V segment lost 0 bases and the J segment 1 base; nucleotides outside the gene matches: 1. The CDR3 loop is CSAREDRVQETQYF. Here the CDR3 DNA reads TGCAGTGCTAGAGAGGACAGGGTCCAAGAGACCCAGTACTTC.